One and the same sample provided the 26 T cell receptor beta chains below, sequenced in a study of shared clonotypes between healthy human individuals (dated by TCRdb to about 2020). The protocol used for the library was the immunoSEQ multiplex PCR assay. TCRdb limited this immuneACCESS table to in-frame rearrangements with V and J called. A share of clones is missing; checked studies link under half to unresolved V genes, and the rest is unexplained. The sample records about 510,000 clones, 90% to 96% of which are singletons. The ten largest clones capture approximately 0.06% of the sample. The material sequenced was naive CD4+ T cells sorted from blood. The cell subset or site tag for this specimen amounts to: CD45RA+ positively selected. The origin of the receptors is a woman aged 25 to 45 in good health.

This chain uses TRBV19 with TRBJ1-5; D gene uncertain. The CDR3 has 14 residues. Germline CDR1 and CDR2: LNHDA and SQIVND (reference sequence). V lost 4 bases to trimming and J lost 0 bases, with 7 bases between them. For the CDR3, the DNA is TGTGCCAGTAGTAAGGATTTTAGCAATCAGCCCCAGCATTTT. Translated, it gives CASSKDFSNQPQHF.

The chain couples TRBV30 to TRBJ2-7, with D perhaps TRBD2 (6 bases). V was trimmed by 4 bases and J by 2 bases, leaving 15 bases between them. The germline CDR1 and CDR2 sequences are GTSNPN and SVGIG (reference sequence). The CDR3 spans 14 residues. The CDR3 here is CAWTLGSGAYEQYF. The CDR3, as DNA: TGTGCCTGGACCCTAGGTAGCGGTGCCTACGAGCAGTACTTC.

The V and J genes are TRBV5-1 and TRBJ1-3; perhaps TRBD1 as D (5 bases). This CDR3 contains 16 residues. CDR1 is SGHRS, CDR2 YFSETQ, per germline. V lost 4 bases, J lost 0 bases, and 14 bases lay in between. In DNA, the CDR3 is TGCGCCAGCAGCGCGGGGACGGTGAGCTCTGGAAACACCATATATTTT. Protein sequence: CASSAGTVSSGNTIYF. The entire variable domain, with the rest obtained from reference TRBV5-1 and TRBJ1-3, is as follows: KAGVTQTPRYLIKTRGQQVTLSCSPISGHRSVSWYQQTPGQGLQFLFEYFSETQRNKGNFPGRFSGRQFSNSRSEMNVSTLELGDSALYLCASSAGTVSSGNTIYFGEGSWLTVV.

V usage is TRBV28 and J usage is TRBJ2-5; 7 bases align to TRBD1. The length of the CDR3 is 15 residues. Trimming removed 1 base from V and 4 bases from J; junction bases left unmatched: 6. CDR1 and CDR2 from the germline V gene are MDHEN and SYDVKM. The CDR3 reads CASSLYRGGGETQYF. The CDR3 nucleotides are TGTGCCAGCAGTTTATACAGGGGTGGGGGAGAGACCCAGTACTTC.

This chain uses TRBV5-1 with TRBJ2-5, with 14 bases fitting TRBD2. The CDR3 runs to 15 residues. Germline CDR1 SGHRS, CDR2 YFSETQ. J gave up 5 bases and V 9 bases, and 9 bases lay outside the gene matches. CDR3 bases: TGCGCCACCATGACTAGCGGGAGGGCCGGGGAGACCCAGTACTTC. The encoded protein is CATMTSGRAGETQYF.

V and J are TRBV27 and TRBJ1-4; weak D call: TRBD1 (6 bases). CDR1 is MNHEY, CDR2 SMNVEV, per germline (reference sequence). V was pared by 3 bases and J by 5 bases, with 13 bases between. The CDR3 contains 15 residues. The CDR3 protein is CASSFKGGPNEKLFF. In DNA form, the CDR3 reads TGTGCCAGCAGTTTCAAAGGGGGACCCAATGAAAAACTGTTTTTT.

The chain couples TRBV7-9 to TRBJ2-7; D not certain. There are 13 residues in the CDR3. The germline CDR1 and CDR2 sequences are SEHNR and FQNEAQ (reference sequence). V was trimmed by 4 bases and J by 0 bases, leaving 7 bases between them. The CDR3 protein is CASSSAVSYEQYF. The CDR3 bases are TGTGCCAGCAGCTCCGCGGTCTCCTACGAGCAGTACTTC.

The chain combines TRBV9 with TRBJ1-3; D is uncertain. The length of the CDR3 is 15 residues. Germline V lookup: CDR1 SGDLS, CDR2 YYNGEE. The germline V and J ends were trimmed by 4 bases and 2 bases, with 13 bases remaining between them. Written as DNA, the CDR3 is TGTGCCAGCAGCCCCCCGCGGGAAACTGGAAACACCATATATTTT. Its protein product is CASSPPRETGNTIYF.

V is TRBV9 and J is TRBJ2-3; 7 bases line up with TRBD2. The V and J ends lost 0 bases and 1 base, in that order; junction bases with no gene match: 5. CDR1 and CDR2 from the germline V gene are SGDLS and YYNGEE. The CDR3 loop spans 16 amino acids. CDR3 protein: CASSVGAGAGTDTQYF. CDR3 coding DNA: TGTGCCAGCAGCGTAGGTGCGGGAGCGGGCACAGATACGCAGTATTTT.

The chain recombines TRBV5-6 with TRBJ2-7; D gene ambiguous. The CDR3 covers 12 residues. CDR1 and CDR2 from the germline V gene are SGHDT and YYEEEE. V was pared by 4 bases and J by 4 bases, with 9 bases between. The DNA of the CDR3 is TGTGCCAGCAGCATTAGCAGTTACGAGCAGTACTTC. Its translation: CASSISSYEQYF.

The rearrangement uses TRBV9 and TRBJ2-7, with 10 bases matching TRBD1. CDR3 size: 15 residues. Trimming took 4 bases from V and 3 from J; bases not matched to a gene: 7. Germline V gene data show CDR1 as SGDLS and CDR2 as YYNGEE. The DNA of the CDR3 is TGTGCCAGCAGCCCTTATAGGACAGGGGGCTACGAGCAGTACTTC. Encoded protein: CASSPYRTGGYEQYF.

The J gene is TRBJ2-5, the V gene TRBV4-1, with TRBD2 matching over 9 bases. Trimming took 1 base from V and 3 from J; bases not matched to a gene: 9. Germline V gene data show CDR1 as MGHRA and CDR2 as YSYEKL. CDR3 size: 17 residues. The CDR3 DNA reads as TGCGCCAGCAGCCAAGGGAGCGTTAGACTAGCGGAAGAGACCCAGTACTTC. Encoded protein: CASSQGSVRLAEETQYF.

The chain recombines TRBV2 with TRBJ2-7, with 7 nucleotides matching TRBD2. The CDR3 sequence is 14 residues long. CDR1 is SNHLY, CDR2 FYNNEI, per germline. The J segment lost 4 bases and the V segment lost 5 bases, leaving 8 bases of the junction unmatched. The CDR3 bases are TGTGCCAGCAGTCCGCCGGGACTAAAATACGAGCAGTACTTC. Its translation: CASSPPGLKYEQYF. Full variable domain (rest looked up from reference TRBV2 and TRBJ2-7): EPEVTQTPSHQVTQMGQEVILRCVPISNHLYFYWYRQILGQKVEFLVSFYNNEISEKSEIFDDQFSVERPDGSNFTLKIRSTKLEDSAMYFCASSPPGLKYEQYFGPGTRLTVT.

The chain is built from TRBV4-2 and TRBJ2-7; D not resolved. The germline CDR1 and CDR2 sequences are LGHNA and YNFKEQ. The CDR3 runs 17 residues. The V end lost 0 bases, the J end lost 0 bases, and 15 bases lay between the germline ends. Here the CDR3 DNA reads TGTGCCAGCAGCCAAGATTGGACGTATACAAGCTCCTACGAGCAGTACTTC. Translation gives CASSQDWTYTSSYEQYF.

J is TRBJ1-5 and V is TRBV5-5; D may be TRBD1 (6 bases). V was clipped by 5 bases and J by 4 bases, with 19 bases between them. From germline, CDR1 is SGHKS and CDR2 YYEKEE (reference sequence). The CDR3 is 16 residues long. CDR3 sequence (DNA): TGTGCCAGCAGTATGGTGGGGGCTGGAGGAAATCAGCCCCAGCATTTT. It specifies CASSMVGAGGNQPQHF.

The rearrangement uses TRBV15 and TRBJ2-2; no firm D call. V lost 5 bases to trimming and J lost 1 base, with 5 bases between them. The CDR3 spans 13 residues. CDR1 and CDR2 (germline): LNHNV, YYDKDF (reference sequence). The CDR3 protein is CATSPENTGELFF. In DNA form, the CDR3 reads TGTGCCACCAGCCCAGAGAACACCGGGGAGCTGTTTTTT.

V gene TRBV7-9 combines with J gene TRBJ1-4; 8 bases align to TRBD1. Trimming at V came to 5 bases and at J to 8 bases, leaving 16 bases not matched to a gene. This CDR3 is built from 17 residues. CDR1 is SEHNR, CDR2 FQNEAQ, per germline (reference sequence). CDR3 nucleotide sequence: TGTGCCAGCAGCAATCGACAGGGGCCCCCCATGGAGGAAAAACTGTTTTTT. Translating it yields CASSNRQGPPMEEKLFF.

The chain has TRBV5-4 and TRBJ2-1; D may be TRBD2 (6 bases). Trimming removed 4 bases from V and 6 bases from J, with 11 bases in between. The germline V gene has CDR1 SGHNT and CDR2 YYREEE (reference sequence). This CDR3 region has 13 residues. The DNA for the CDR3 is TGTGCCAGCAGCCCGGGACTTGCCAATGAGCAGTTCTTC. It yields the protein CASSPGLANEQFF.

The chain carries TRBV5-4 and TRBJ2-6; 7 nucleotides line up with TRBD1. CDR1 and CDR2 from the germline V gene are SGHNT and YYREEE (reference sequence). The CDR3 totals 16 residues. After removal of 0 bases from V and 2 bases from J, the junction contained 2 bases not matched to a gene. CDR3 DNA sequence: TGTGCCAGCAGCTTGGGGCAGGGGGCTGGGGCCAACGTCCTGACTTTC. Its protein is CASSLGQGAGANVLTF.

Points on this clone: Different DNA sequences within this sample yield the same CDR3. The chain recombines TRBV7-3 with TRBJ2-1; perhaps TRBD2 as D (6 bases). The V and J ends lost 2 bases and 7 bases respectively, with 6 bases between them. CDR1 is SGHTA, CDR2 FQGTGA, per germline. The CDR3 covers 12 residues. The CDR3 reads CASSLGRNEQFF. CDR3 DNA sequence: TGTGCCAGCAGCTTAGGGAGGAATGAGCAGTTCTTC.

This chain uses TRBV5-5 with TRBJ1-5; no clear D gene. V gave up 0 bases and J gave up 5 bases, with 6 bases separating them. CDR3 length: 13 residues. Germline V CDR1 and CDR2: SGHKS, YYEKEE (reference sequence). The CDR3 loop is CASSLGSDQPQHF. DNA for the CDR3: TGTGCCAGCAGCTTGGGTTCGGATCAGCCCCAGCATTTT.

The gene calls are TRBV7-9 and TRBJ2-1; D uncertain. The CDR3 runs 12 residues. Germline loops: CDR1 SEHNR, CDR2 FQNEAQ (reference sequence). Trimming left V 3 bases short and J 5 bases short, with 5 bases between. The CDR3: CASSFVDNEQFF. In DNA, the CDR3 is TGTGCCAGCAGCTTTGTCGACAATGAGCAGTTCTTC.

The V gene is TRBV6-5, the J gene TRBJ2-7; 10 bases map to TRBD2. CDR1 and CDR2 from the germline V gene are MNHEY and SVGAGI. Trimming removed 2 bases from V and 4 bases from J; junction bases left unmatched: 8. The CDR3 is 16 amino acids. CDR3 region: CASSYGALAGGYEQYF. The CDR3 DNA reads TGTGCCAGCAGTTACGGGGCCTTAGCGGGAGGATACGAGCAGTACTTC.

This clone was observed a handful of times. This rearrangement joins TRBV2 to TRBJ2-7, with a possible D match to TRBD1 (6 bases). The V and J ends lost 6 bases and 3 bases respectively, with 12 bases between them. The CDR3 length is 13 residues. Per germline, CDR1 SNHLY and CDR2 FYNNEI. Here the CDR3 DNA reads TGTGCCAGCAGCACTGGGGGCGACTACGAGCAGTACTTC. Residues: CASSTGGDYEQYF.

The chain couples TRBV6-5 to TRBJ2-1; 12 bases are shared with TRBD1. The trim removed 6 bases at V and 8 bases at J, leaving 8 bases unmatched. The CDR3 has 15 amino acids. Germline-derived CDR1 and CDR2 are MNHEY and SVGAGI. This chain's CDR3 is CASRPGQGAIHEQFF. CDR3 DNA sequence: TGTGCCAGCAGACCGGGACAGGGGGCGATCCATGAGCAGTTCTTC.

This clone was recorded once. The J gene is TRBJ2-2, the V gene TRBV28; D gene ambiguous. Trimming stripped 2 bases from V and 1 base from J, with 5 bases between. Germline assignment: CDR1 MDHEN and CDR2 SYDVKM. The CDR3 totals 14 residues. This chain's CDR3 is CASSLELNTGELFF. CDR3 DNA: TGTGCCAGCAGTTTAGAACTGAACACCGGGGAGCTGTTTTTT.